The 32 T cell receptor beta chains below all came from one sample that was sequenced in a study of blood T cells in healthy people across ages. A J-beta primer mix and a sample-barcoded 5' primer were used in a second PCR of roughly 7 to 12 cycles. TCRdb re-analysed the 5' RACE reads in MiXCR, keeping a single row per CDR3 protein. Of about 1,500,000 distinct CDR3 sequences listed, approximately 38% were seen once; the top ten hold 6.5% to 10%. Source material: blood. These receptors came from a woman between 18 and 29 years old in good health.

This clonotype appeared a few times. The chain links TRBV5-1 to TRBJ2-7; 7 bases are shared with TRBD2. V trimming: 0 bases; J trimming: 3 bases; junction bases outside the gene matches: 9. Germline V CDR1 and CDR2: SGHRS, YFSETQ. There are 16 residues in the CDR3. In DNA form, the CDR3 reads TGCGCCAGCAGCTTGGCCGGTCCTAGCGGACTCTACGAGCAGTACTTC. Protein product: CASSLAGPSGLYEQYF.

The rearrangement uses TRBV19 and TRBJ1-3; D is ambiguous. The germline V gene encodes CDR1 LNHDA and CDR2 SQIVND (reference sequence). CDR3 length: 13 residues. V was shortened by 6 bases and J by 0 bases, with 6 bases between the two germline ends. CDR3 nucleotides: TGTGCCAGTAGCCCGGACTCTGGAAACACCATATATTTT. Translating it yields CASSPDSGNTIYF.

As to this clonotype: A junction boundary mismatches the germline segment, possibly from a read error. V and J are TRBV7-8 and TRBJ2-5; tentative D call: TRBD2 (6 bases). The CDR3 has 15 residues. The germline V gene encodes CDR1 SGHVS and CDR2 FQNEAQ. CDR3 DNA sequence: TGTGCCGGCAGCTTAGTAGCGGTCCTCCAAGAGACCCAGTACTTC. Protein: CAGSLVAVLQETQYF.

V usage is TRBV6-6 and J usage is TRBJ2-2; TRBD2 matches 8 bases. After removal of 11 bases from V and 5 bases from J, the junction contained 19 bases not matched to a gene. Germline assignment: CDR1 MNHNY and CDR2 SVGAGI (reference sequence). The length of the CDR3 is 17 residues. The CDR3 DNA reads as TGTGCCTCCACGGGAAATAATAAAGCGGGGGAGACCGGGGAGCTGTTTTTT. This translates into CASTGNNKAGETGELFF.

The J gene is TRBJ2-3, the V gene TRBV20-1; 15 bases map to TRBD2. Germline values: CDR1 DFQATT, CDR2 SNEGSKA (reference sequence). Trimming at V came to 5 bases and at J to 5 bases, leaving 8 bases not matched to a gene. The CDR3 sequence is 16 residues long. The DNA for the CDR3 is TGCAGTGCTGGCGCCGGGACTAGCGGGAGGAGAGATACGCAGTATTTT. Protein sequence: CSAGAGTSGRRDTQYF.

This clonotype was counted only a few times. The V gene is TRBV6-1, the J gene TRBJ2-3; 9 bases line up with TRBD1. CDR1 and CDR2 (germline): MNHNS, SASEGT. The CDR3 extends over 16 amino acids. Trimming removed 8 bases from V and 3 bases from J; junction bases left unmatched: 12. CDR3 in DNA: TGTGCCAGCCGACAGGGGGGCGTGAGTGGAACAGATACGCAGTATTTT. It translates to CASRQGGVSGTDTQYF.

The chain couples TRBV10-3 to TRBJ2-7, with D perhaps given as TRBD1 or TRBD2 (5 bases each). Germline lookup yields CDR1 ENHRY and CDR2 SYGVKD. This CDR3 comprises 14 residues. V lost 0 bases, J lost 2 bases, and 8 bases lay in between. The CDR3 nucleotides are TGTGCCATCAGTGAGTCGCGAGGGGCCTACGAGCAGTACTTC. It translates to CAISESRGAYEQYF.

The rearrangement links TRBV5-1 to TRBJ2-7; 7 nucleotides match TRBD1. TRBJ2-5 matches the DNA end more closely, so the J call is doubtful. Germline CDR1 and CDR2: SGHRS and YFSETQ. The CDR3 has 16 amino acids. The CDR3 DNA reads TGCGCCAGCAGGGAGTTAGGGACAGTCCAGCAAGAGACCCAGTACTTC. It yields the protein CASRELGTVQQETQYF.

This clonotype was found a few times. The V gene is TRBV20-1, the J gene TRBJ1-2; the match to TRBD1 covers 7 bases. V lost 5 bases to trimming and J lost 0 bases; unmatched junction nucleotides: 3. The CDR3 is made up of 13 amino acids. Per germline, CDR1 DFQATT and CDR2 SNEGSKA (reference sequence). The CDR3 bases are TGCAGTGCTGGGGACAGTCCTAACTATGGCTACACCTTC. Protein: CSAGDSPNYGYTF.

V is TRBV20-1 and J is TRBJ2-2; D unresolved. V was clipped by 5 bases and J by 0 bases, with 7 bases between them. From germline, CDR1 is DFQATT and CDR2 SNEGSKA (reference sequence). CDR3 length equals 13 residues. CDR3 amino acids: CSAAHANTGELFF. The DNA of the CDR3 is TGCAGTGCTGCTCACGCGAACACCGGGGAGCTGTTTTTT.

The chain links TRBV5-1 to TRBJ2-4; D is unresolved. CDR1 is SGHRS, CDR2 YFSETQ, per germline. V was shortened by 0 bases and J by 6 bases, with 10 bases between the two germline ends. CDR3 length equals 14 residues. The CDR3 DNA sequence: TGCGCCAGCAGCTTGGACAGCGTTGGAAACATTCAGTACTTC. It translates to CASSLDSVGNIQYF.

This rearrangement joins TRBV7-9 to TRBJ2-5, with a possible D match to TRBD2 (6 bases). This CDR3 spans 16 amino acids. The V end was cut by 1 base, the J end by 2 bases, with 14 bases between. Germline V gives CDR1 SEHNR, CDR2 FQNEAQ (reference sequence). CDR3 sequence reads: CASSLVLWGRQETQYF. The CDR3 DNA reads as TGTGCCAGCAGCTTAGTGCTCTGGGGGAGGCAAGAGACCCAGTACTTC.

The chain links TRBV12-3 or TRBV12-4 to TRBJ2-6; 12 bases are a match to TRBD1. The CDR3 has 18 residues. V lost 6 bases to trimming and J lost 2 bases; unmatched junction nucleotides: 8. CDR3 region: CASSPRDRGHAGANVLTF. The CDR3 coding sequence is TGTGCCAGCAGCCCCCGGGACAGGGGGCATGCTGGGGCCAACGTCCTGACTTTC.

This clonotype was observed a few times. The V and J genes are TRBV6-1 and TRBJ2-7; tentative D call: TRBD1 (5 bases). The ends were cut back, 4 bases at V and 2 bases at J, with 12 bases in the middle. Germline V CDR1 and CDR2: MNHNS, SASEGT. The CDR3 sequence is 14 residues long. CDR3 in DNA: TGTGCCAGCAGTGGACAGTCAGGTCCCTACGAGCAGTACTTC. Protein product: CASSGQSGPYEQYF.

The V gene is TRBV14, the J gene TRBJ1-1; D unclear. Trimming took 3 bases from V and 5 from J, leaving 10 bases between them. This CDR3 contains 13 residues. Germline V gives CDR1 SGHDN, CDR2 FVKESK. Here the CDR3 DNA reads TGTGCCAGCAGCCACCTACGGGAGACTGAAGCTTTCTTT. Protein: CASSHLRETEAFF.

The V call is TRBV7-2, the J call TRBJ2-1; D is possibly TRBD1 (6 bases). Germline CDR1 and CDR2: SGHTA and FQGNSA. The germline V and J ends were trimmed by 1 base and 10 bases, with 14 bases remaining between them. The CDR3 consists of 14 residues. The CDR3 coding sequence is TGTGCCAGCAGCTTAGTTATGCAGGGGCGCGAGCAGTTCTTC. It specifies CASSLVMQGREQFF.

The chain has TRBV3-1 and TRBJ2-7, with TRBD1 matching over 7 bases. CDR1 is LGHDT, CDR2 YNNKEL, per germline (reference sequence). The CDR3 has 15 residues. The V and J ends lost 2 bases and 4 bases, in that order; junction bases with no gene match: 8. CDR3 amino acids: CASSQQIQGQYEQYF. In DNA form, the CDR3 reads TGTGCCAGCAGCCAACAGATACAGGGACAGTACGAGCAGTACTTC.

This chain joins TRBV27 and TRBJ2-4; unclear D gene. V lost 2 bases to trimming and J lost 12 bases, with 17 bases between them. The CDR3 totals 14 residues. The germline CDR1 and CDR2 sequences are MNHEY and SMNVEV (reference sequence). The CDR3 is CASSLTITGPPQYF. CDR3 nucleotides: TGTGCCAGCAGTTTAACTATAACGGGCCCCCCTCAGTACTTC.

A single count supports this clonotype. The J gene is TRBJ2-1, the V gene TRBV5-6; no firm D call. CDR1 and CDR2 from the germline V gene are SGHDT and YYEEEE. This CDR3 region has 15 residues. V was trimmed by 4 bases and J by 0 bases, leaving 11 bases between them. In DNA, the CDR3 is TGTGCCAGCAGCCGTTCCCAGAACTCCTACAATGAGCAGTTCTTC. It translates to CASSRSQNSYNEQFF.

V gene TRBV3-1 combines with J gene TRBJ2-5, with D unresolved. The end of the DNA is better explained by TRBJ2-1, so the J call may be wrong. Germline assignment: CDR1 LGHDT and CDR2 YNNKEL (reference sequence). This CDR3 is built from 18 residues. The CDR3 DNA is TGTGCCAGCAGCCAGAGACGATCAAGGAATGGAATCCAAGAGACCCAGTTCTTC. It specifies CASSQRRSRNGIQETQFF.

DNA for the CDR3: TGTGCCAGCAGCGTAAACTGGCTAGCGGGGGGCATCGATGAGCAGTTCTTC. Its protein product is CASSVNWLAGGIDEQFF. This chain uses TRBV9 with TRBJ2-1; 11 bases are shared with TRBD2. With 1 base clipped from V and 8 bases from J, the junction kept 11 bases outside the gene matches. This CDR3 is 17 amino acids long. Germline lookup yields CDR1 SGDLS and CDR2 YYNGEE.

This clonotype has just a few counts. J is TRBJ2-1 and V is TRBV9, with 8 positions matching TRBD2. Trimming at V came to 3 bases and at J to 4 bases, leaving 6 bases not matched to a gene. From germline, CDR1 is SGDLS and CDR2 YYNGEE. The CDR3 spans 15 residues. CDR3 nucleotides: TGTGCCAGCAGCGCCCGACTAGCGCCATACAATGAGCAGTTCTTC. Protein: CASSARLAPYNEQFF.

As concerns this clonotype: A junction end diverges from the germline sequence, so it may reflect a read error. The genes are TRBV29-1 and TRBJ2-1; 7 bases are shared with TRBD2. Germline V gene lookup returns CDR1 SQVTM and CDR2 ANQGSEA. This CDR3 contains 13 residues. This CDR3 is CSVVGGGYNEQFF. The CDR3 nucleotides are TGCAGCGTTGTTGGCGGGGGTTACAACGAGCAGTTCTTC.

The CDR3 region has the DNA TGTGCCAGCAGCTTAATGCGGGGTTTGGACAACGAGCAGTACTTC. This codes for CASSLMRGLDNEQYF. This chain connects TRBV7-2 to TRBJ2-7; D is perhaps TRBD2 (6 bases). Germline CDR1 and CDR2: SGHTA and FQGNSA. The CDR3 runs to 15 residues. V was pared by 2 bases and J by 5 bases, with 16 bases between.

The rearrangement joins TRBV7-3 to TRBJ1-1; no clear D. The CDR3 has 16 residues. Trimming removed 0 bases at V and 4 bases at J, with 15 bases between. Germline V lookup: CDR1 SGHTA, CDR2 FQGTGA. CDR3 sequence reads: CASSLTSGLLGTEAFF. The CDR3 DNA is TGTGCCAGCAGCTTAACCTCCGGGCTATTAGGCACTGAAGCTTTCTTT.

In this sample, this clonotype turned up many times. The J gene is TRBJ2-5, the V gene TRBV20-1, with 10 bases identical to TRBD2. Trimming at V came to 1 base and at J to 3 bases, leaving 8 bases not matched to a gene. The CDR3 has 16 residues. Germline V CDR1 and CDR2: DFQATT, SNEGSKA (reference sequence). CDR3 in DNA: TGCAGTGCTAGAGCGAGTGGGCTAGCGGGAGAAGAGACCCAGTACTTC. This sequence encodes CSARASGLAGEETQYF.

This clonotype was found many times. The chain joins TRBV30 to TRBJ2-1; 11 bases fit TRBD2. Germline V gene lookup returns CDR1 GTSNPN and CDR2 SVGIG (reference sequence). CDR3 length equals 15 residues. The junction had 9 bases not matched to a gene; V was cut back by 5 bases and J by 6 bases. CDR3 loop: CAWGGVAGGPNEQFF. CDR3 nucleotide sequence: TGTGCCTGGGGGGGTGTAGCGGGGGGGCCCAATGAGCAGTTCTTC.

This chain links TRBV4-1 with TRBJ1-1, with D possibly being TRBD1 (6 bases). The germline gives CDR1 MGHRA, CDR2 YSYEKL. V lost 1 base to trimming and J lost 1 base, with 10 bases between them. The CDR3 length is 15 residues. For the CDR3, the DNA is TGCGCCAGCAGCCAAGTGGACAGCCCGAACACTGAAGCTTTCTTT. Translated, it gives CASSQVDSPNTEAFF.

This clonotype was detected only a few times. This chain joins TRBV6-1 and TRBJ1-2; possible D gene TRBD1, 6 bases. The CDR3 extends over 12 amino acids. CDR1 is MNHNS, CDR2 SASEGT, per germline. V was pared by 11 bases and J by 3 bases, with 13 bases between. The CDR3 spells CAGRQVDYGYTF. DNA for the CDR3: TGTGCCGGCCGACAGGTCGACTATGGCTACACCTTC.

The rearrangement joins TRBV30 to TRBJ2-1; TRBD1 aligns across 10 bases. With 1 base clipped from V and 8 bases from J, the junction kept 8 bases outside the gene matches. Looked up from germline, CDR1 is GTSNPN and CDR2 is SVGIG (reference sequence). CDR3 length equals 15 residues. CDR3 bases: TGTGCCTGGAGTGCCGAAATGGGGACAGGGGATGAGCAGTTCTTC. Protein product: CAWSAEMGTGDEQFF.

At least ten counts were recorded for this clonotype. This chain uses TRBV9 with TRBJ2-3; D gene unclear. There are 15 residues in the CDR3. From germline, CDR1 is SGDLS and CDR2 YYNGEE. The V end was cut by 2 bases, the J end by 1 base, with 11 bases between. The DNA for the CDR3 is TGTGCCAGCAGCGTCCGACCGGTCGGCACAGATACGCAGTATTTT. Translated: CASSVRPVGTDTQYF. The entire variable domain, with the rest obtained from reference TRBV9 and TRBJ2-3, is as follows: DSGVTQTPKHLITATGQRVTLRCSPRSGDLSVYWYQQSLDQGLQFLIQYYNGEERAKGNILERFSAQQFPDLHSELNLSSLELGDSALYFCASSVRPVGTDTQYFGPGTRLTVL.

CDR3 nucleotides: TGCAGGGGGGTAGGCGGGGCAACTAATGAAAAACTGTTTTTT. Residues: CRGVGGATNEKLFF. The rearrangement joins TRBV20-1 to TRBJ1-4; D is perhaps TRBD1 (5 bases). Germline values: CDR1 DFQATT, CDR2 SNEGSKA (reference sequence). The CDR3 is 14 residues long.